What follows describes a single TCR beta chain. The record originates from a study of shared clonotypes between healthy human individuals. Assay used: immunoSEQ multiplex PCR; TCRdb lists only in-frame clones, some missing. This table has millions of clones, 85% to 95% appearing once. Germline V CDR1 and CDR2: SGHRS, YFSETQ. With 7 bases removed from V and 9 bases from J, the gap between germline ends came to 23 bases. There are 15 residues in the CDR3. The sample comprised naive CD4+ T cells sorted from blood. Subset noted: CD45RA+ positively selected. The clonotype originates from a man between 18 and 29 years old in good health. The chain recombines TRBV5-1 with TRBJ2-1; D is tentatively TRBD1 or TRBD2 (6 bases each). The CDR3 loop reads CASRPLGGSPTEQFF. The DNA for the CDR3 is TGCGCCAGCCGCCCCCTAGGGGGGAGCCCCACTGAGCAGTTCTTC.